The entry below describes one T cell receptor beta chain. As yet, its antigen is unknown. This record belongs to a study of lymphopenia after photon versus proton radiotherapy. Overall study findings and caveats: Proton therapy kept repertoires fairly stable, unlike photons, which gained effector/memory cells. After the lymphocyte nadir, photon-treated repertoires showed oligoclonal expansion, especially of CD8+ Temra cells.

Repertoires were generated with immunoSEQ multiplex PCR, while TCRdb's copy carries only in-frame clones and drops some. There are tens of thousands of clones in the sample; roughly 85% occur only once, and approximately 19% lies in the top ten. The V and J ends lost 2 bases and 4 bases respectively, with 18 bases between them. The CDR3 covers 16 residues. In germline, CDR1 is SGDLS, CDR2 YYNGEE. The chain couples TRBV9 to TRBJ1-2; possibly TRBD1 for D (5 bases). The material sequenced was peripheral blood, taken from a patient treated with photon-based radiotherapy. This TCR came from a man in his 60s with pancreatic cancer. The CDR3 spells CASSVTTRQGSYGYTF. In DNA, the CDR3 is TGTGCCAGCAGCGTCACCACCCGGCAGGGCTCCTATGGCTACACCTTC.